This T cell receptor beta chain was obtained from a study of shared clonotypes between healthy human individuals. This CDR3 spans 13 amino acids. V was cut by 2 bases and J by 4 bases, with 8 bases left in between. Germline CDR1 and CDR2: SGHAT and FQNNGV. In the CD4+ fraction, cells were divided into CD45RA+ naive and CD45RA-negative memory subsets. Libraries were prepared by immunoSEQ multiplex PCR; TCRdb keeps only in-frame clonotypes and omits some of them. The data show about 2.4 million clones, with around nine tenths seen just once and over 0.12% held by the top ten. The chain carries TRBV11-2 and TRBJ2-5; a possible D gene is TRBD1 (5 bases). The sequenced sample consisted of naive CD4+ T cells sorted from blood. Documented subset: CD45RA+ positively selected. The TCR was taken from a man younger than 35 in good health. CDR3 in DNA: TGTGCCAGCAGCTTATGGCAGGGAGAGACCCAGTACTTC. Translating it yields CASSLWQGETQYF.